A single sample is the source of the 18 T cell receptor beta chains below, sequenced in a study of blood T cells in healthy people across ages. A second roughly 6 to 11 cycle PCR used barcoded and J-beta primers. TCRdb independently ran MiXCR on the 5' RACE reads; one entry per CDR3 protein. The profile shows some 900,000 distinct CDR3 sequences, about 30% of them singletons. Input material: blood. Every receptor here comes from a woman of 80 years or more in good health.

This clonotype was detected ten times or more. The chain uses TRBV5-1 and TRBJ2-3; weak D call: TRBD2 (5 bases). V dropped 0 bases and J dropped 11 bases, with 13 bases sitting between them. This CDR3 has 13 amino acids. CDR1 is SGHRS, CDR2 YFSETQ, per germline. The CDR3 nucleotides read TGCGCCAGCAGCTTGGAAGGGAGTGGGATGCAGTATTTT. The encoded protein is CASSLEGSGMQYF.

The DNA of the CDR3 is TGTGCCAGCAGTTTAGGGGACCTCCAGCCCTTGTATGGCTACACCTTC. As protein: CASSLGDLQPLYGYTF. The chain combines TRBV12-3 or TRBV12-4 with TRBJ1-2, with D maybe TRBD1 (5 bases). The CDR3 is 16 residues long. The V end lost 1 base, the J end lost 5 bases, and 17 bases lay between the germline ends.

The chain is built from TRBV4-1 and TRBJ2-7; perhaps TRBD2 as D (6 bases). The CDR3 is 15 amino acids. Germline-derived CDR1 and CDR2 are MGHRA and YSYEKL. V lost 2 bases and J lost 4, with 15 bases in between. The CDR3 DNA sequence: TGCGCCAGCAGCCAACGAGGGACTTCCGCATACGAGCAGTACTTC. It is translated as CASSQRGTSAYEQYF.

As concerns this clonotype: This may come from a read error, since a much larger clone is one base off. The rearrangement joins TRBV20-1 to TRBJ1-2; D possibly corresponds to TRBD1 (5 bases). The CDR3 totals 15 residues. V was shortened by 0 bases and J by 3 bases, with 14 bases between the two germline ends. The germline V gene has CDR1 DFQATT and CDR2 SNEGSKA (reference sequence). CDR3 residues: CSARDVAGSDYGYTF. CDR3 in DNA: TGCAGTGCTAGAGATGTGGCAGGGAGTGACTATGGCTACACCTTC.

The chain links TRBV5-4 to TRBJ1-1; 7 nucleotides line up with TRBD1. The CDR3 is 16 amino acids. Germline V lookup: CDR1 SGHNT, CDR2 YYREEE (reference sequence). V trimming: 0 bases; J trimming: 8 bases; junction bases outside the gene matches: 13. Written as DNA, the CDR3 is TGTGCCAGCAGCTTGGGGCGGGACAGAGTGGCAAGAGAAGCTTTCTTT. Its translation is CASSLGRDRVAREAFF.

This clonotype showed up many times. The CDR3 loop reads CASSRTWRGGGYNEQFF. CDR3 DNA: TGCGCCAGCAGCCGAACATGGCGGGGGGGCGGCTACAATGAGCAGTTCTTC. This sequence joins TRBV4-1 and TRBJ2-1; 9 nucleotides match TRBD2. V was pared by 4 bases and J by 3 bases, with 10 bases of the junction left unmatched. Germline V CDR1 and CDR2: MGHRA, YSYEKL. The CDR3 is 17 residues long.

As for this clonotype: A junction boundary mismatches the germline segment, possibly from a read error. This chain connects TRBV7-2 to TRBJ2-7; the D is unclear. The CDR3 has 12 amino acids. In germline, CDR1 is SGHTA, CDR2 FQGNSA. The CDR3 bases are TGTGCCAGCAGCCTTAGCTCCTACGGGCAGTACTTC. Its translation is CASSLSSYGQYF.

The chain is built from TRBV12-3 or TRBV12-4 and TRBJ1-6, with D tentatively TRBD1 (6 bases). The CDR3 length is 16 residues. The V end lost 4 bases, the J end lost 4 bases, and 14 bases lay between the germline ends. As DNA, the CDR3 is TGTGCCAGCAGTTACCAGGGGCCTCCTTATAATTCACCCCTCCACTTT. Translating it yields CASSYQGPPYNSPLHF.

This clonotype was seen a few times. The V call is TRBV10-3, the J call TRBJ1-5; D is undetermined. Germline CDR1 reads ENHRY; CDR2 reads SYGVKD. This CDR3 contains 15 residues. Trimming cost V 0 bases and J 7 bases, with 13 bases left between them. CDR3 coding DNA: TGTGCCATCAGTGAGTCGGAAGGCCGGGGACAGCCCCAGCATTTT. Its protein product is CAISESEGRGQPQHF.

The chain couples TRBV7-2 to TRBJ2-1; TRBD2 is a possible D gene (5 bases). The CDR3 is 12 residues long. Germline values: CDR1 SGHTA, CDR2 FQGNSA. V dropped 4 bases and J dropped 9 bases, with 10 bases sitting between them. The CDR3 nucleotides read TGTGCCAGCAGCTCTCTAGCTGCTGAGCAGTTCTTC. It codes for CASSSLAAEQFF.

V usage is TRBV4-3 and J usage is TRBJ1-2; TRBD1 matches 11 bases. Germline V gene lookup returns CDR1 LGHNA and CDR2 YSLEER. With 2 bases clipped from V and 6 bases from J, the junction kept 8 bases outside the gene matches. The CDR3 loop spans 16 amino acids. The CDR3 reads CASSQSSWTGGHGYTF. CDR3 coding DNA: TGCGCCAGCAGCCAATCCTCCTGGACAGGGGGCCATGGCTACACCTTC.

This clonotype was counted many times. The genes are TRBV5-5 and TRBJ1-1, with 7 bases aligning to TRBD1. V was clipped by 0 bases and J by 0 bases; unmatched bases: 5. This CDR3 comprises 16 residues. Germline V lookup: CDR1 SGHKS, CDR2 YYEKEE (reference sequence). CDR3 sequence: CASSLAAGQMNTEAFF. The DNA of the CDR3 is TGTGCCAGCAGCTTGGCGGCGGGACAGATGAACACTGAAGCTTTCTTT.

A note on this clonotype: A much larger clonotype is one base distant, so this may be a read error. The chain uses TRBV5-1 and TRBJ2-5; either TRBD1 or TRBD2 may fit D (5 bases each). CDR1 and CDR2 (germline): SGHRS, YFSETQ. This CDR3 has 13 amino acids. The DNA of the CDR3 is TGCGTCAGCAGCATCGGGACCCAAGAGACCCAGTACTTC. It encodes CVSSIGTQETQYF.

V is TRBV30 and J is TRBJ2-1, with TRBD2 as a possible D gene (7 bases). The CDR3 consists of 15 residues. Germline CDR1 GTSNPN, CDR2 SVGIG (reference sequence). Trimming stripped 2 bases from V and 4 bases from J, with 15 bases between. The CDR3 bases are TGTGCCTGGAGTCGGAGGGGGGGTTCATACAATGAGCAGTTCTTC. The encoded protein is CAWSRRGGSYNEQFF.

DNA of the CDR3: TGTGCCACCAGCAAGACATACAATGAGCAGTTCTTC. It yields the protein CATSKTYNEQFF. V is TRBV15 and J is TRBJ2-1; D not certain. The CDR3 length is 12 residues. Germline V lookup: CDR1 LNHNV, CDR2 YYDKDF (reference sequence). Trimming removed 4 bases from V and 4 bases from J, with 5 bases in between.

The chain has TRBV7-8 and TRBJ2-7; D is possibly TRBD2 (5 bases). Germline CDR1 and CDR2: SGHVS and FQNEAQ. V was pared by 0 bases and J by 5 bases, with 11 bases between. The CDR3 runs 14 residues. CDR3 coding DNA: TGTGCCAGCAGCTTAGCGACGGGGAACCACGAGCAGTACTTC. This gives the protein CASSLATGNHEQYF.

The chain uses TRBV7-2 and TRBJ2-7; possibly TRBD2 for D (5 bases). Germline loops: CDR1 SGHTA, CDR2 FQGNSA. This CDR3 has 14 residues. Trimming took off 4 bases at V and 0 bases at J, with 10 bases between the two ends. CDR3 DNA sequence: TGTGCCAGCAGCTCCCAGAGGGCCTCCTACGAGCAGTACTTC. Protein sequence: CASSSQRASYEQYF. The full variable domain, rest sourced from reference TRBV7-2 and TRBJ2-7, is GAGVSQSPSNKVTEKGKDVELRCDPISGHTALYWYRQSLGQGLEFLIYFQGNSAPDKSGLPSDRFSAERTGGSVSTLTIQRTQQEDSAVYLCASSSQRASYEQYFGPGTRLTVT.

In this sample, this clonotype turned up many times. The CDR3 protein is CASSQTGVYNEQFF. The CDR3, as DNA: TGTGCCAGCAGCCAAACAGGGGTCTACAATGAGCAGTTCTTC. This rearrangement joins TRBV3-1 to TRBJ2-1, with 7 bases that match TRBD1. CDR3 length: 14 amino acids. CDR1 and CDR2 (germline): LGHDT, YNNKEL (reference sequence). The junction had 1 base not matched to a gene; V was cut back by 2 bases and J by 3 bases.